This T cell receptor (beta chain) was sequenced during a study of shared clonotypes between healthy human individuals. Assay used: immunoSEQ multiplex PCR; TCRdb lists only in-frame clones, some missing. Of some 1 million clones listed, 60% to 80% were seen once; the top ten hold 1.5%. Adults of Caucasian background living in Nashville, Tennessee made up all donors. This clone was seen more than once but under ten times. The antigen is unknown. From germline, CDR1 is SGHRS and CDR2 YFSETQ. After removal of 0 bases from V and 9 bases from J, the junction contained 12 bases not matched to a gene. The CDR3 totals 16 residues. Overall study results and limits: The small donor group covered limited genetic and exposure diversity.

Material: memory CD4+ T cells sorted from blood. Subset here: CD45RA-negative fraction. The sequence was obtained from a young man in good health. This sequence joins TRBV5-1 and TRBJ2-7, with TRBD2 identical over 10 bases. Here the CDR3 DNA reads TGCGCCAGCAGCTTGGGCTCTAGCGGGAGAGGATCTGGGCAGTACTTC. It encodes CASSLGSSGRGSGQYF.